This T cell receptor (beta chain) was recorded in a study of blood T cell repertoires in COVID-19. Study in general: Both acute and convalescent COVID-19 samples were obtained from the United States, Italy and Spain.

Profiled with immunoSEQ multiplex PCR; TCRdb holds only in-frame clones, not every one. This sample has about 350,000 clones; 88% occur once, and the top ten carry 1%. Those enrolled, adults aged roughly 18 to 89 years, came from roughly 23 US areas. It was within 2 weeks before study entry that exposed participants met a COVID-19 case. Looked up from germline, CDR1 is MNHNY and CDR2 is SVGAGI (reference sequence). The CDR3 sequence is 15 residues long. V was clipped by 4 bases and J by 8 bases; unmatched bases: 8. The sample was PBMCs or T cells enriched from blood (not recorded which). This clonotype originated in a woman aged 25 to 39 who had been exposed to COVID-19. The chain combines TRBV6-6 with TRBJ1-1; 12 bases match TRBD1. CDR3 DNA: TGTGCCAGCAGTTCCTCCGGGACAGGGGGCATGGAAGCTTTCTTT. Translation gives CASSSSGTGGMEAFF.